This TCR beta chain appears in the sequencing data of a study of blood T cell repertoires in COVID-19. CDR3 size: 14 residues. V shed 4 bases and J shed 1 base, with 10 bases lying between them. Germline V lookup: CDR1 LGHDT, CDR2 YNNKEL (reference sequence). Libraries were prepared by immunoSEQ multiplex PCR; TCRdb keeps only in-frame clonotypes and omits some of them. The sample holds some 120,000 clones; around 84% are singletons and the top ten take roughly 1.4%. What was sequenced was peripheral blood. This chain uses TRBV3-1 (or the pseudogene TRBV3-2) with TRBJ1-1; no definite D call. The clonotype was recovered from a man in his forties with acute or convalescent COVID-19. The CDR3 coding sequence is TGTGCCAGCAGCCCCCTGTCAGGGAACACTGAAGCTTTCTTT. Residues: CASSPLSGNTEAFF.